This T cell receptor beta chain originates from a study of blood T cell repertoires in COVID-19. Study details: Sites in the United States, Italy and Spain provided acute and convalescent COVID-19 samples. From T cells, B-cell-depleted T cells, or PBMCs came the material, which was cDNA or gDNA.

Those who participated ranged in age from roughly 18 to 89 years and resided in about two dozen US areas. Cohorts were assigned according to the clinical history that participants reported. Profiling relied on immunoSEQ multiplex PCR, and the TCRdb table lists in-frame clones only, not all of them. The table lists about 210,000 clones, over 75% of them singletons. This CDR3 has 15 amino acids. Trimming took off 2 bases at V and 1 base at J, with 11 bases between the two ends. Germline V gene sequence: CDR1 SGHDT, CDR2 YYEEEE. The J gene is TRBJ2-3, the V gene TRBV5-6, with D possibly matching TRBD1 (5 bases). Sequenced sample: PBMCs or T cells enriched from blood (not recorded which). The clonotype was recovered from a man aged 25-45 years with acute COVID-19. The CDR3 DNA reads TGTGCCAGCAGCTTAAGGGGTTTTGGCACAGATACGCAGTATTTT. Its protein product is CASSLRGFGTDTQYF.